These 5 T cell receptor beta chains came from one sample sequenced in a study of blood T cells in healthy people across ages. Alongside a J-beta primer mix, a sample-barcoded 5' primer served in a second PCR lasting roughly 6 to 11 cycles. TCRdb independently ran MiXCR on the 5' RACE reads; one entry per CDR3 protein. The sample has some 890,000 distinct CDR3 sequences; 25% to 30% are singletons. These sequences were also reported in another study, on T cells of mothers and their children.

The source material was blood. These receptors all come from a woman aged 40 to 50 in good health.

In the case of this clonotype: A much more abundant neighbour one base away suggests this may be a read error. The CDR3 end shows no conserved phenylalanine or tryptophan, and so a read error is likely. V and J are TRBV10-3 and TRBJ2-7, with TRBD1 identical over 10 bases. J was trimmed by 3 bases and V by 4 bases; bases with no gene match: 6. CDR1 ENHRY and CDR2 SYGVKD come from the germline V gene. The CDR3 totals 15 residues. CDR3 in amino acids: CAISGPDRGNYEQYL. DNA of the CDR3: TGTGCCATCAGTGGGCCGGACAGGGGGAACTACGAGCAGTACCTC.

The chain uses TRBV25-1 and TRBJ2-7; maybe TRBD1 (6 bases). The CDR3 extends over 17 amino acids. V was pared by 3 bases and J by 2 bases, with 20 bases between. Germline CDR1 reads MGHDK; CDR2 reads SYGVNS. DNA for the CDR3: TGTGCCAGCAGTGATTCCCATCAGACAGGAGCCACCTACGAGCAGTACTTC. It specifies CASSDSHQTGATYEQYF.

The table lists this clonotype with a count of one. This rearrangement joins TRBV30 to TRBJ1-1; no definite D call. There are 13 residues in the CDR3. Trimming removed 0 bases at V and 0 bases at J, with 5 bases between. The V gene's germline CDR1 is GTSNPN and CDR2 SVGIG (reference sequence). In nucleotides, the CDR3 is TGTGCCTGGAGTGTTATAGTGAACACTGAAGCTTTCTTT. It codes for CAWSVIVNTEAFF.

This clonotype turned up a few times. The rearrangement links TRBV28 to TRBJ2-4; D gene ambiguous. With the DNA end fitting TRBJ2-5 better, the J assignment may be wrong. There are 11 residues in the CDR3. Germline V gives CDR1 MDHEN, CDR2 SYDVKM. As DNA, the CDR3 is TGTGCCAGCAGACAGAGGGAGACCCAGTACTTC. This encodes CASRQRETQYF.

In its sample, this clonotype was seen many times. The chain combines TRBV20-1 with TRBJ1-1; D call uncertain. V was cut by 3 bases and J by 3 bases, with 2 bases left in between. Germline V CDR1 and CDR2: DFQATT, SNEGSKA (reference sequence). The CDR3 totals 10 residues. CDR3 coding DNA: TGCAGTGCTAGGTACACTGAAGCTTTCTTT. Its protein product is CSARYTEAFF.